The 6 T cell receptor beta chains below were found in one sample sequenced in a study of blood T cell repertoires in COVID-19. Profiled with immunoSEQ multiplex PCR; TCRdb holds only in-frame clones, not every one. The data hold about 69,000 clones, with roughly 90% observed a single time. Material for sequencing was peripheral blood. These receptors came from an older woman with active COVID-19.

The chain is built from TRBV6-5 and TRBJ2-7, with TRBD2 matching over 8 bases. CDR3 length equals 14 residues. V was pared by 5 bases and J by 0 bases, with 3 bases of the junction left unmatched. Germline loops: CDR1 MNHEY, CDR2 SVGAGI. In DNA form, the CDR3 reads TGTGCCAGCAGTCGGGGGGGACTCTCCTACGAGCAGTACTTC. Protein product: CASSRGGLSYEQYF.

The V call is TRBV6-5, the J call TRBJ1-5; 7 bases map to TRBD1. This CDR3 contains 14 residues. V lost 8 bases and J lost 6; bases outside the gene matches: 10. Germline V gene lookup returns CDR1 MNHEY and CDR2 SVGAGI. The CDR3 nucleotides read TGTGCCAGCGATAGAGACAGGGCGAGTCAGCCCCAGCATTTT. Translated: CASDRDRASQPQHF.

The rearrangement links TRBV5-1 to TRBJ2-2; 7 nucleotides agree with TRBD1. CDR1 SGHRS and CDR2 YFSETQ come from the germline V gene. Trimming at V came to 4 bases and at J to 0 bases, leaving 3 bases not matched to a gene. The CDR3 runs 15 residues. DNA of the CDR3: TGCGCCAGCAGCCCGGGACAGTCGAACACCGGGGAGCTGTTTTTT. As protein: CASSPGQSNTGELFF.

This chain connects TRBV7-2 to TRBJ1-4; D remains unclear. Looked up from germline, CDR1 is SGHTA and CDR2 is FQGNSA. The CDR3 consists of 13 residues. Trimming took 4 bases from V and 8 from J, leaving 11 bases between them. This chain's CDR3 is CASSSRSGEKLFF. The CDR3 DNA sequence: TGTGCCAGCAGCTCGCGGTCCGGGGAAAAACTGTTTTTT.

The chain has TRBV5-1 and TRBJ2-1; 12 bases agree with TRBD2. CDR3 length: 20 residues. Trimming at V came to 1 base and at J to 8 bases, leaving 19 bases not matched to a gene. The germline V gene encodes CDR1 SGHRS and CDR2 YFSETQ. The CDR3 region is CASSLPTSGSRPERYDEQFF. In nucleotides, the CDR3 is TGCGCCAGCAGCTTGCCGACTAGCGGGAGCCGGCCGGAGCGCTATGATGAGCAGTTCTTC.

V is TRBV25-1 and J is TRBJ2-7, with D maybe TRBD1 (5 bases). The CDR3 has 15 residues. V was cut by 4 bases and J by 3 bases, with 16 bases left in between. Germline V CDR1 and CDR2: MGHDK, SYGVNS. CDR3 sequence (DNA): TGTGCCAGCAGTGGATTTCCGGACACCAACTACGAGCAGTACTTC. It is translated as CASSGFPDTNYEQYF.